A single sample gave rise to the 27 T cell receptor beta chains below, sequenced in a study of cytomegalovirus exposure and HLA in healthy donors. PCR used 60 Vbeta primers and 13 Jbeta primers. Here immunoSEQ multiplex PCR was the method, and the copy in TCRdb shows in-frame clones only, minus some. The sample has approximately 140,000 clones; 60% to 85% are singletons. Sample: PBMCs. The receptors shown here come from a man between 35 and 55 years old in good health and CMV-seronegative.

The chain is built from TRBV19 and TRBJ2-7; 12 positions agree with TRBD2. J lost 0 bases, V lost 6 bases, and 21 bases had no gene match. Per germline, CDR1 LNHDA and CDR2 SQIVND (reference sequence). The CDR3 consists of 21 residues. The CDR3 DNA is TGTGCCAGTAGCCCGGGACTAGCGGGTTTACTAAAGGCCCCTAGCTCCTACGAGCAGTACTTC. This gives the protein CASSPGLAGLLKAPSSYEQYF.

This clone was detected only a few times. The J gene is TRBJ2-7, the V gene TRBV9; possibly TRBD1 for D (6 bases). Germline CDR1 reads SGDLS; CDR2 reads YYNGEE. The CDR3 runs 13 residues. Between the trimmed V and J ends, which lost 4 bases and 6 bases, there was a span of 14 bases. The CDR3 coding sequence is TGTGCCAGCAGCCCCACAGGGTTCCCCGAGCAGTACTTC. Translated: CASSPTGFPEQYF.

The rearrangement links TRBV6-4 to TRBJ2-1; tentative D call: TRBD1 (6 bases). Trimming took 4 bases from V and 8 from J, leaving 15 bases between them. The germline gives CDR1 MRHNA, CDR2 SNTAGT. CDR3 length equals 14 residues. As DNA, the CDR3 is TGTGCCAGCAGTGTGGCAGGGGTTACGGATGAGCAGTTCTTC. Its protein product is CASSVAGVTDEQFF.

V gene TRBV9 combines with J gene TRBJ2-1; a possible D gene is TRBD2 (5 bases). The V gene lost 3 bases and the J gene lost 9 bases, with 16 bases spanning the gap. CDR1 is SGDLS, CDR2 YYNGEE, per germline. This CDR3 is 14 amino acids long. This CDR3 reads CASSDRGSWGEQFF. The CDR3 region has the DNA TGTGCCAGCAGCGACCGAGGGAGCTGGGGTGAGCAGTTCTTC.

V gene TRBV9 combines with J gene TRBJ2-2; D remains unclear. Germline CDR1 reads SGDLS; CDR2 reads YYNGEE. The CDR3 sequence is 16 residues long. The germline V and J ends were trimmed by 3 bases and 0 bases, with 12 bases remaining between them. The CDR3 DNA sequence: TGTGCCAGCAGCGCTCCGGGTTCCTCGAACACCGGGGAGCTGTTTTTT. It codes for CASSAPGSSNTGELFF. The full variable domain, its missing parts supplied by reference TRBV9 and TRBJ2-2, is DSGVTQTPKHLITATGQRVTLRCSPRSGDLSVYWYQQSLDQGLQFLIQYYNGEERAKGNILERFSAQQFPDLHSELNLSSLELGDSALYFCASSAPGSSNTGELFFGEGSRLTVL.

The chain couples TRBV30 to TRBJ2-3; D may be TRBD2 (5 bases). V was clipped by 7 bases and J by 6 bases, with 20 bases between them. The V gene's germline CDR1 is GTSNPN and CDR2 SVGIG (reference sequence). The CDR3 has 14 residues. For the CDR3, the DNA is TGTGCCTCTTCGAGAGGGCCGAACATCGATACGCAGTATTTT. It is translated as CASSRGPNIDTQYF.

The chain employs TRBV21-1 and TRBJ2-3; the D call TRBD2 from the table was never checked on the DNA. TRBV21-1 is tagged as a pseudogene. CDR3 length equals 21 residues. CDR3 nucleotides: TGTGCCAGCAGCATGGGATATAGTGGGGAATGGCGGGGGGGCCGGACAGATACGCAGTATTTT. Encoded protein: CASSMGYSGEWRGGRTDTQYF.

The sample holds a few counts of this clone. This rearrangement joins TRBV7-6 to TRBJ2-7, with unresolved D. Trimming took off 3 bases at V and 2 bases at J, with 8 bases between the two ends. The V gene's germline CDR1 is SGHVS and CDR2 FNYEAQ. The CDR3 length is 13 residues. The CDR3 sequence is CASSFNGAYEQYF. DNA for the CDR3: TGTGCCAGCAGCTTTAACGGAGCCTACGAGCAGTACTTC.

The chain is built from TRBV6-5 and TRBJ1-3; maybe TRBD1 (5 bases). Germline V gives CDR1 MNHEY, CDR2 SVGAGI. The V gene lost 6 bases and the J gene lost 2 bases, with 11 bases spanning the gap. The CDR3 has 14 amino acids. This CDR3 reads CASSRDSTGNTIYF. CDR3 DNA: TGTGCCAGCAGCCGGGACTCCACTGGAAACACCATATATTTT.

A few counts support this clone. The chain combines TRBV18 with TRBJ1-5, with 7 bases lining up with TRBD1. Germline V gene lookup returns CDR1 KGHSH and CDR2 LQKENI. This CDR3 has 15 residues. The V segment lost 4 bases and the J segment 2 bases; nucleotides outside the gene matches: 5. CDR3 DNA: TGTGCCAGCTCACAGACAGGGATGGGCAATCAGCCCCAGCATTTT. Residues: CASSQTGMGNQPQHF.

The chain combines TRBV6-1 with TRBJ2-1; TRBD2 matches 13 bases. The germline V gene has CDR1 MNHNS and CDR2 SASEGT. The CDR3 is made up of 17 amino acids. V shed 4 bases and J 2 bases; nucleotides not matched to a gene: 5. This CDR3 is CASSGGLAGVAYNEQFF. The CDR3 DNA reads TGTGCCAGCAGTGGCGGACTAGCGGGAGTAGCCTACAATGAGCAGTTCTTC.

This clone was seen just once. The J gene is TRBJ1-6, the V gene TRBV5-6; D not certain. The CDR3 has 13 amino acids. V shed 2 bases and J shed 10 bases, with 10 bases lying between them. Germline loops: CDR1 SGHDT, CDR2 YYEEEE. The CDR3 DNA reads TGTGCCAGCAGCTTCACGCGTCTCTCACCCCTCCACTTT. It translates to CASSFTRLSPLHF.

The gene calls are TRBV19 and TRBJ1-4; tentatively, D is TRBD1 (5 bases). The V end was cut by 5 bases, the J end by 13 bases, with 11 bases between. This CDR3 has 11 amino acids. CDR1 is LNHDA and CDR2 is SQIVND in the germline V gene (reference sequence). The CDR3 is CASSPRDRLFF. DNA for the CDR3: TGTGCCAGTAGTCCGCGGGACCGACTGTTTTTT.

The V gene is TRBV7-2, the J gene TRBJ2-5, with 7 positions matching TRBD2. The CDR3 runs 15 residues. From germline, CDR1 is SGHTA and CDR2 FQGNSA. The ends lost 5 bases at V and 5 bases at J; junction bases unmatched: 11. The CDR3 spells CASSPAGESGETQYF. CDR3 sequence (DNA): TGTGCCAGCAGCCCCGCGGGAGAGTCAGGGGAGACCCAGTACTTC.

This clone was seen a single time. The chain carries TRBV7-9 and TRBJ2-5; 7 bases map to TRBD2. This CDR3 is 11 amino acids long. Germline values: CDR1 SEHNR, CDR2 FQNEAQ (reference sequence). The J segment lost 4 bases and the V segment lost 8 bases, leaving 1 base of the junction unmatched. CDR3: CASGGGETQYF. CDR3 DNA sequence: TGTGCCAGCGGGGGGGGAGAGACCCAGTACTTC. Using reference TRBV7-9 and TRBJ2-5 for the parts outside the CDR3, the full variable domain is DTGVSQNPRHKITKRGQNVTFRCDPISEHNRLYWYRQTLGQGPEFLTYFQNEAQLEKSRLLSDRFSAERPKGSFSTLEIQRTEQGDSAMYLCASGGGETQYFGPGTRLLVL.

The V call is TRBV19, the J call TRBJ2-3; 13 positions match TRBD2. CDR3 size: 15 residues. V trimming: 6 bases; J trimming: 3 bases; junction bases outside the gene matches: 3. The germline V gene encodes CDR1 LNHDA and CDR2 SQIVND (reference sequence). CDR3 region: CASRRTSGGTDTQYF. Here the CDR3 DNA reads TGTGCCAGTAGAAGGACTAGCGGGGGTACAGATACGCAGTATTTT.

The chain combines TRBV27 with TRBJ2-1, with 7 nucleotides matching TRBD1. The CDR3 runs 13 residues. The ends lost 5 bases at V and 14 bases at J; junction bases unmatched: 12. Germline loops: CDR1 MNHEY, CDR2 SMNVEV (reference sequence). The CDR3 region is CASSPARTGPEFF. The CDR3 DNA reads TGTGCCAGCAGTCCCGCAAGGACAGGTCCAGAGTTCTTC.

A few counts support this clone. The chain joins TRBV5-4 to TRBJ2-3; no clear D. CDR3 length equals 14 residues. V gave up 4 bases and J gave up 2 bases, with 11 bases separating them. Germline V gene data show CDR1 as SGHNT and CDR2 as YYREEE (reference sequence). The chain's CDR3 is CASSRNQNTDTQYF. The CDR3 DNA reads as TGTGCCAGCAGCCGAAACCAGAACACAGATACGCAGTATTTT.

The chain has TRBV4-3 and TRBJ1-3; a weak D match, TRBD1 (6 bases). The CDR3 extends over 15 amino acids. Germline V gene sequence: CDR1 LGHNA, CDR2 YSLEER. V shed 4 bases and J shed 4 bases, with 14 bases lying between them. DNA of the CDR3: TGCGCCAGCAGCCTCGACAGGTCGGCAGGAAACACCATATATTTT. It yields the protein CASSLDRSAGNTIYF.

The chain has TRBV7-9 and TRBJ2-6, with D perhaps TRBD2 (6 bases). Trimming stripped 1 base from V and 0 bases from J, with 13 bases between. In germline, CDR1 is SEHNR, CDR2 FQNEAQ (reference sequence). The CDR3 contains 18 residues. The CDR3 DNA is TGTGCCAGCAGCTTAGACGGGAGAGGGCCCTCTGGGGCCAACGTCCTGACTTTC. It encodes CASSLDGRGPSGANVLTF. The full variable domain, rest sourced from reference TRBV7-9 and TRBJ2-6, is DTGVSQNPRHKITKRGQNVTFRCDPISEHNRLYWYRQTLGQGPEFLTYFQNEAQLEKSRLLSDRFSAERPKGSFSTLEIQRTEQGDSAMYLCASSLDGRGPSGANVLTFGAGSRLTVL.

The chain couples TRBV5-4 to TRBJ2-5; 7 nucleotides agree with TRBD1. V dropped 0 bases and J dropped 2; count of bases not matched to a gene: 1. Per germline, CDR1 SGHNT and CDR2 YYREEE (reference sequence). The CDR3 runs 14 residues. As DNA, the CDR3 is TGTGCCAGCAGCTTGGCGGGACAGCAAGAGACCCAGTACTTC. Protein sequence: CASSLAGQQETQYF.

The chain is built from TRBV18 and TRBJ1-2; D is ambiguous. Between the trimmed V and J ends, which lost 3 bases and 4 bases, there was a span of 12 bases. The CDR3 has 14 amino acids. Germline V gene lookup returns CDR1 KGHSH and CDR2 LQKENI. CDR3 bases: TGTGCCAGCTCACCCACCGGGGAATTCTATGGCTACACCTTC. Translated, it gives CASSPTGEFYGYTF.

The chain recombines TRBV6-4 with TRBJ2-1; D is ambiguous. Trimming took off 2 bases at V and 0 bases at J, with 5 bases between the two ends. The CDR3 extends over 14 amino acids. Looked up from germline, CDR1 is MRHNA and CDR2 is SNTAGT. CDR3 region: CASSDESSYNEQFF. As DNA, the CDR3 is TGTGCCAGCAGTGACGAGAGCTCCTACAATGAGCAGTTCTTC.

CDR3 nucleotides: TGTGCCAGCAGCCCATCGCCCTCAGCGAACACCGGGGAGCTGTTTTTT. It translates to CASSPSPSANTGELFF. V is TRBV9 and J is TRBJ2-2, with D uncertain. Germline loops: CDR1 SGDLS, CDR2 YYNGEE. CDR3 size: 16 residues. Trimming pared 4 bases from V and 0 bases from J, leaving 13 bases between.

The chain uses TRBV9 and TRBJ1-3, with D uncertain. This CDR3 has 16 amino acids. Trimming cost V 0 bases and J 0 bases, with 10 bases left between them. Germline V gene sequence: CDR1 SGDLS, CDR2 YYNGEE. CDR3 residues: CASSVGAANSGNTIYF. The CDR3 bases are TGTGCCAGCAGCGTAGGGGCAGCCAACTCTGGAAACACCATATATTTT.

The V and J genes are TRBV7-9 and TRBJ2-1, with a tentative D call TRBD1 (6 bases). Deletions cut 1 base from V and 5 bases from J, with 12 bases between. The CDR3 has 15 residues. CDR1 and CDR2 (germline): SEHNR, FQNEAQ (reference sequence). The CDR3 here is CASSLVLGANNEQFF. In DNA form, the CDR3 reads TGTGCCAGCAGCTTAGTGTTGGGGGCTAACAATGAGCAGTTCTTC. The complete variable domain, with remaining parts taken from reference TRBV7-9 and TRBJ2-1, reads DTGVSQNPRHKITKRGQNVTFRCDPISEHNRLYWYRQTLGQGPEFLTYFQNEAQLEKSRLLSDRFSAERPKGSFSTLEIQRTEQGDSAMYLCASSLVLGANNEQFFGPGTRLTVL.

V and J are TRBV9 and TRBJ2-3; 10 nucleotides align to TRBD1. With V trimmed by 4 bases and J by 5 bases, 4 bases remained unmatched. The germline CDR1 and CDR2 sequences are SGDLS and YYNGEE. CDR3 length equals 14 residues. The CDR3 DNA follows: TGTGCCAGCAGCACTCGGACAGGGGGAGATACGCAGTATTTT. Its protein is CASSTRTGGDTQYF. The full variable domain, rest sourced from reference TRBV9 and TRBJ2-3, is DSGVTQTPKHLITATGQRVTLRCSPRSGDLSVYWYQQSLDQGLQFLIQYYNGEERAKGNILERFSAQQFPDLHSELNLSSLELGDSALYFCASSTRTGGDTQYFGPGTRLTVL.